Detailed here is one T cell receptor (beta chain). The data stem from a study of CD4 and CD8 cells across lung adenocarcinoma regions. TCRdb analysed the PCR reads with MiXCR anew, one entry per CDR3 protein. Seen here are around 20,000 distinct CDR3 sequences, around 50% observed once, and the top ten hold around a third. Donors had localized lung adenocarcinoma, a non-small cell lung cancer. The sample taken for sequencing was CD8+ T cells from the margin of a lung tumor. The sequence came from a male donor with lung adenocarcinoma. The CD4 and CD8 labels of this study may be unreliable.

Written as DNA, the CDR3 is TGTGCCAGCAGTCTGCGGGGGGCTGCCTACAATGAGCAGTTCTTC. Translating gives CASSLRGAAYNEQFF. The chain combines TRBV7-2 with TRBJ2-1; 8 bases align to TRBD2. J gave up 2 bases and V 6 bases, and 6 bases lay outside the gene matches. The CDR3 contains 15 residues. Germline lookup yields CDR1 SGHTA and CDR2 FQGNSA.